This T cell receptor (beta chain) was retrieved from a study of a mutant IDH1 vaccine in newly diagnosed glioma. About the research overall: Previous care, which was radiotherapy, temozolomide, or both, most often involved both. Study results and limitations: Immune responses induced by vaccination arose in approximately 93% of the patients.

This clone was seen a single time. As yet, its antigen is unknown. Time point specified: week 47, end of study. The study gave 300 ug of mutant IDH1 20-mer peptide per vaccine dose, with topical imiquimod. In weeks 1, 3, 5, 7, 11, 15, 19 and 23, patients were vaccinated. The CDR3 runs 15 residues. Unmatched junction bases numbered 7, after V lost 3 bases and J lost 4 bases. Germline V lookup: CDR1 MGHRA, CDR2 YSYEKL. TCRdb's copy holds only in-frame clones and misses some; the assay was immunoSEQ multiplex PCR. This table holds about 56,000 clones, approximately 75% found once. The receptor was isolated from a man in his forties or fifties with glioma. The rearrangement uses TRBV4-1 and TRBJ2-5; TRBD1 matches at 8 bases. The source material was PBMCs, sampled from a glioma patient whose treatment included an IDH1 peptide vaccine. The CDR3 loop reads CASSQIRGQVETQYF. The CDR3, as DNA: TGCGCCAGCAGCCAGATCAGGGGGCAGGTAGAGACCCAGTACTTC.